This TCR beta chain was sequenced for a study of response to subunit inactivated influenza vaccine. The CDR3 length is 19 residues. With 6 bases clipped from V and 2 bases from J, the junction kept 16 bases outside the gene matches. Germline V gene lookup returns CDR1 SGHDT and CDR2 YYEEEE. General study points: Authors suggested each seasonal influenza vaccination recruits few new T cells.

On this clonotype: Its antigen remains unidentified.

TCRdb reprocessed the RT-PCR reads with MiXCR, giving one entry per CDR3 protein. The repertoire holds some 520,000 distinct CDR3 sequences, with about 15% as singletons. V gene TRBV5-6 combines with J gene TRBJ2-2; 10 nucleotides line up with TRBD2. The clonotype originates from a man between 50 and 75 years old who received an inactivated influenza vaccine. The sample was CD4+ T cells sorted from PBMCs, taken about 24 months after vaccination. In DNA form, the CDR3 reads TGTGCCAGCATCTACAGTTGGGGGTCTAGCGGGAGTAACACCGGGGAGCTGTTTTTT. It encodes CASIYSWGSSGSNTGELFF.